This T cell receptor beta chain was identified in a study of CD8+CD57+ T cells in acquired aplastic anemia. About the study: Average DNA yield from sorted CD4+ and CD8+ cells was about 3 ug. Study conclusions and caveats: Sharing between patients and controls was observed for some 27 CD8+ CDR3 sequences.

Patients who underwent sequencing had shown CD8+CD57+ cell expansion by flow cytometry. There were no patients without severe acquired aplastic anemia. A word on this clonotype: What it binds is unknown.

TCR beta VDJ combinations and CDR3 sequences were profiled from genomic DNA. TCRdb recomputed calls from the reads with MiXCR, one row per CDR3 protein. Here the sample spans 150,000 to 200,000 distinct CDR3 sequences, around half being singletons. V was clipped by 2 bases and J by 4 bases; unmatched bases: 13. CDR3 length: 17 residues. The germline gives CDR1 WSHSY, CDR2 SAAADI. The J gene is TRBJ2-5, the V gene TRBV10-2; 7 nucleotides align to TRBD2. The material sequenced was sorted CD4+, CD8+, or CD8+CD57+ T cells (not recorded which) from PBMCs. The TCR comes from a human donor with aplastic anemia. DNA for the CDR3: TGCGCCAGCAGTGAGCCTAGGTCCGGGGGGACCCGAGAGACCCAGTACTTC. Translated, it gives CASSEPRSGGTRETQYF.